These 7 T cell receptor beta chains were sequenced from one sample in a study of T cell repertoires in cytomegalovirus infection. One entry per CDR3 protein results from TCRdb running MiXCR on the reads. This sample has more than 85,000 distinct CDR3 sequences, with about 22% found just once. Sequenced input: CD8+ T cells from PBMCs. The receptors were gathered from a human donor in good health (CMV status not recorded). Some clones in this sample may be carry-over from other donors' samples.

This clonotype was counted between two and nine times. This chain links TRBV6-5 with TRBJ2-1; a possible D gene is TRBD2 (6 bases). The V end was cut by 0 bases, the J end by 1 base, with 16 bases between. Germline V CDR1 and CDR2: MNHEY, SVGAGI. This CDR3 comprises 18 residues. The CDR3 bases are TGTGCCAGCAGTTACTCGAAGGGCGCGGGGCGGTCCTACAATGAGCAGTTCTTC. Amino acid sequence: CASSYSKGAGRSYNEQFF.

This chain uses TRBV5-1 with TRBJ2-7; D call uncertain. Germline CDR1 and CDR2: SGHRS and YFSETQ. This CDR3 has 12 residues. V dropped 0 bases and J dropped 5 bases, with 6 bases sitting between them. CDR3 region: CASSLAEDEQYF. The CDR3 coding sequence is TGCGCCAGCAGCTTGGCCGAAGACGAGCAGTACTTC.

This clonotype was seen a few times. The CDR3 nucleotides are TGTGCCAGCAGCCCGGGGGCAGGGGGCTCCAATTTGGACACTGAAGCTTTCTTT. It encodes CASSPGAGGSNLDTEAFF. J is TRBJ1-1 and V is TRBV7-9; 8 bases map to TRBD1. Losses at the gene ends were 5 bases for V and 3 bases for J; bases not matched to a gene: 17. Germline assignment: CDR1 SEHNR and CDR2 FQNEAQ (reference sequence). The length of the CDR3 is 18 residues.

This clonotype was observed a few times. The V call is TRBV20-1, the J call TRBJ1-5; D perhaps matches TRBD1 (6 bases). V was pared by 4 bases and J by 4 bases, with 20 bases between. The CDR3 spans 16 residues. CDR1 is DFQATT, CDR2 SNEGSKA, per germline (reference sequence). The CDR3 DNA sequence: TGCAGTGCTAATTCTCGGGGGGCTGGTGGTAATCAGCCCCAGCATTTT. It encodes CSANSRGAGGNQPQHF.

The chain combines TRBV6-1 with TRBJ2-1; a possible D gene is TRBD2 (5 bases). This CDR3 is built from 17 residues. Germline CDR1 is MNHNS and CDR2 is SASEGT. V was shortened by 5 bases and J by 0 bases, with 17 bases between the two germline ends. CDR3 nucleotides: TGTGCCAGCAGTTACCCAGCTAGCAAGATCTCCTACAATGAGCAGTTCTTC. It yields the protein CASSYPASKISYNEQFF.

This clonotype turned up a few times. The CDR3 region is CATSRVREGAGGGDTQYF. The CDR3 nucleotides read TGTGCCACCAGCAGAGTTCGAGAGGGGGCGGGGGGTGGAGATACGCAGTATTTT. V and J are TRBV15 and TRBJ2-3, with D tentatively TRBD2 (8 bases). V dropped 1 base and J dropped 5 bases, with 22 bases sitting between them. CDR3 length: 18 amino acids. Germline-derived CDR1 and CDR2 are LNHNV and YYDKDF (reference sequence).

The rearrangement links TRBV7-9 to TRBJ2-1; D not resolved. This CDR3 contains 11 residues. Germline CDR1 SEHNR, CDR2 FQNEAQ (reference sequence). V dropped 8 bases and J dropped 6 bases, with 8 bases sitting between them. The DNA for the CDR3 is TGTGCCAGCGAGTGGGGCAATGAGCAGTTCTTC. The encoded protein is CASEWGNEQFF. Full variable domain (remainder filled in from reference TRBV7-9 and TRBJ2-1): DTGVSQNPRHKITKRGQNVTFRCDPISEHNRLYWYRQTLGQGPEFLTYFQNEAQLEKSRLLSDRFSAERPKGSFSTLEIQRTEQGDSAMYLCASEWGNEQFFGPGTRLTVL.